What follows is one T cell receptor (beta chain) and its context. Its target is not known. The entry originates in a study of cytomegalovirus exposure and HLA in healthy donors. Overall study findings and caveats: The study designated roughly 160 TCR beta chains cytomegalovirus-associated.

The CDR3 sequence is 15 residues long. V gave up 0 bases and J gave up 4 bases, with 14 bases separating them. From germline, CDR1 is SGHRS and CDR2 YFSETQ. Repertoires were generated with immunoSEQ multiplex PCR, while TCRdb's copy carries only in-frame clones and drops some. This sample has 150,000 to 200,000 clones, with about 85% found just once. The source is a young man in good health and CMV-seropositive. The sample consisted of PBMCs. The chain joins TRBV5-1 to TRBJ2-7, with D hard to call. The DNA for the CDR3 is TGCGCCAGCAGCTTGGCCCCCGGTGCCGAATACGAGCAGTACTTC. As protein: CASSLAPGAEYEQYF. Full variable domain (rest looked up from reference TRBV5-1 and TRBJ2-7): KAGVTQTPRYLIKTRGQQVTLSCSPISGHRSVSWYQQTPGQGLQFLFEYFSETQRNKGNFPGRFSGRQFSNSRSEMNVSTLELGDSALYLCASSLAPGAEYEQYFGPGTRLTVT.